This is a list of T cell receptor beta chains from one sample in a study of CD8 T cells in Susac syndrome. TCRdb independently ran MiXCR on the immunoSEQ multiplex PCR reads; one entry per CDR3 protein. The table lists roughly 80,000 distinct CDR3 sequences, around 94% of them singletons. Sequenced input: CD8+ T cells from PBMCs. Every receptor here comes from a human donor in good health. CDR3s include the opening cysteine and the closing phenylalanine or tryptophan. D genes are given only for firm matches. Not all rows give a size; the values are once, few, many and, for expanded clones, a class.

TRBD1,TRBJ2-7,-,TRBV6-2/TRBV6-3,CASSRRTGGNEQYF,TGTGCCAGCAGTCGACGGACAGGGGGCAACGAGCAGTACTTC
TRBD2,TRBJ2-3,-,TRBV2,CASSVSTSGYASDTQYF,TGTGCCAGCAGTGTTAGTACTAGCGGGTATGCTTCAGATACGCAGTATTTT
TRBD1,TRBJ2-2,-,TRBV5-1,CASSLWTGATTGELFF,TGCGCCAGCAGCTTGTGGACAGGGGCGACCACCGGGGAGCTGTTTTTT
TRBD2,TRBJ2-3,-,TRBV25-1,CASTLAGGRDTQYF,TGTGCCAGCACCCTAGCGGGGGGCAGAGATACGCAGTATTTT
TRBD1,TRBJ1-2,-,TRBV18,CASSPPPGQEDYGYTF,TGTGCCAGCTCACCACCCCCCGGACAGGAGGATTATGGCTACACCTTC
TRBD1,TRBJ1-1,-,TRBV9,CASSVSTGAYFMNTEAFF,TGTGCCAGCAGCGTCAGTACAGGGGCCTATTTCATGAACACTGAAGCTTTCTTT
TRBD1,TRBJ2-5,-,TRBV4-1,CASSQFRTGEETQYF,TGCGCCAGCAGCCAATTTAGGACAGGCGAGGAGACCCAGTACTTC
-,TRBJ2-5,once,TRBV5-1,CASSFGEAVQETQYF,TGCGCCAGCAGCTTCGGCGAAGCGGTCCAAGAGACCCAGTACTTC
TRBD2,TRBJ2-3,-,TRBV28,CASSLPPGTSGSWRRRRTDTQYF,TGTGCCAGCAGTCTCCCCCCTGGGACTAGCGGGAGTTGGAGGAGACGGCGCACAGATACGCAGTATTTT
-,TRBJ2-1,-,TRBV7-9,CASRPEQGSYNEQFF,TGTGCCAGCAGGCCCGAACAGGGCTCCTACAATGAGCAGTTCTTC
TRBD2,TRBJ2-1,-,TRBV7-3,CASSPAAGTRFYNEQFF,TGTGCCAGCAGCCCTGCAGCCGGGACTAGATTCTACAATGAGCAGTTCTTC
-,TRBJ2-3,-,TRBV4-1,CASSLTGAAPGTQYF,TGCGCCAGCAGCCTAACCGGGGCGGCCCCTGGTACGCAGTATTTT
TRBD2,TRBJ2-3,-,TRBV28,CASSLGLAGGRGTDTQYF,TGTGCCAGCAGCCTGGGACTAGCGGGAGGCCGGGGCACAGATACGCAGTATTTT
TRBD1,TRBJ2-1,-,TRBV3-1,CASSQALDRDYNEQFF,TGTGCCAGCAGCCAAGCCTTAGACAGGGACTACAATGAGCAGTTCTTC
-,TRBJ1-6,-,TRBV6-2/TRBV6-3,CASRDSPPLHF,TGTGCCAGCAGGGACAGTCCCCCCCTCCACTTT